This entry lists 18 T cell receptor beta chains sequenced from one sample in a study of cytomegalovirus exposure and HLA in healthy donors. The study ran its PCR with 60 Vbeta and 13 Jbeta primers. The assay was immunoSEQ multiplex PCR, and TCRdb's table has in-frame clones only and misses some. The sample shows 110,000 to 150,000 clones, around 80% of them seen only once. Sequencing input: PBMCs. Source of these receptors: a male donor in good health and CMV-seronegative.

The rearrangement joins TRBV9 to TRBJ2-5, with unresolved D. Germline V gene lookup returns CDR1 SGDLS and CDR2 YYNGEE. V was shortened by 2 bases and J by 4 bases, with 12 bases between the two germline ends. CDR3 size: 14 residues. CDR3 loop: CASSVTTSGETQYF. As DNA, the CDR3 is TGTGCCAGCAGCGTTACCACCTCAGGAGAGACCCAGTACTTC.

The chain combines TRBV2 with TRBJ1-6, with TRBD1 matching over 9 bases. V lost 9 bases and J lost 4; bases outside the gene matches: 4. CDR3 length: 14 residues. Germline V gene sequence: CDR1 SNHLY, CDR2 FYNNEI. The CDR3 region is CASRDRAYNSPLHF. DNA for the CDR3: TGTGCCAGTAGGGACAGGGCGTATAATTCACCCCTCCACTTT.

This rearrangement joins TRBV19 to TRBJ1-1; no reliable D call. The ends were cut back, 3 bases at V and 7 bases at J, with 18 bases in the middle. This CDR3 contains 15 residues. Germline V gene lookup returns CDR1 LNHDA and CDR2 SQIVND (reference sequence). The CDR3: CASSILGGSTLEAFF. The CDR3 region has the DNA TGTGCCAGTAGTATCTTAGGTGGGAGTACTCTTGAAGCTTTCTTT.

The chain is built from TRBV4-3 and TRBJ2-3, with D tentatively TRBD2 (6 bases). V was trimmed by 2 bases and J by 2 bases, leaving 14 bases between them. The CDR3 runs 16 residues. The germline V gene encodes CDR1 LGHNA and CDR2 YSLEER. CDR3 DNA: TGCGCCAGCAGCCAATCCCGGGCTAGCGCCACAGATACGCAGTATTTT. It codes for CASSQSRASATDTQYF.

The chain employs TRBV6-5 and TRBJ2-1, with D possibly being TRBD2 (6 bases). This CDR3 has 15 amino acids. The germline gives CDR1 MNHEY, CDR2 SVGAGI. V lost 10 bases to trimming and J lost 7 bases, with 23 bases between them. DNA for the CDR3: TGTGCCACCCGGGGGTCGGGCCTGACGGTTAATGAGCAGTTCTTC. As protein: CATRGSGLTVNEQFF.

V usage is TRBV19 and J usage is TRBJ2-7; TRBD1 aligns across 9 bases. V was clipped by 5 bases and J by 4 bases; unmatched bases: 15. Germline V gene data show CDR1 as LNHDA and CDR2 as SQIVND (reference sequence). The CDR3 covers 17 residues. The CDR3 reads CASSLGVKGQGVYEQYF. The CDR3 nucleotides are TGTGCCAGTAGTCTAGGCGTAAAGGGACAGGGTGTTTACGAGCAGTACTTC.

Here the CDR3 reads CASSSVGTGEPYEQYF. The CDR3 DNA sequence: TGCGCCAGCAGCTCCGTCGGGACAGGGGAGCCCTACGAGCAGTACTTC. The genes are TRBV5-1 and TRBJ2-5; 10 positions agree with TRBD1. The J call is doubtful: the DNA matches TRBJ2-7 better. The CDR3 loop spans 16 amino acids. The germline CDR1 and CDR2 sequences are SGHRS and YFSETQ.

The gene calls are TRBV5-4 and TRBJ2-1; 12 bases map to TRBD2. The germline V gene has CDR1 SGHNT and CDR2 YYREEE (reference sequence). The CDR3 has 17 amino acids. Trimming cost V 5 bases and J 5 bases; bases outside gene matches: 11. CDR3 sequence: CASSSRLAGAENNEQFF. The CDR3 nucleotides read TGTGCCAGCAGTTCGCGACTAGCGGGGGCCGAAAACAATGAGCAGTTCTTC.

CDR3 coding DNA: TGTGCCAGCAGGCCTCTACAAGGGGCTAGGACTGAAGCTTTCTTT. Amino acids: CASRPLQGARTEAFF. This chain connects TRBV27 to TRBJ1-1, with D tentatively TRBD1 (5 bases). CDR3 size: 15 residues. Per the germline V gene, CDR1 is MNHEY and CDR2 is SMNVEV (reference sequence). Between the trimmed V and J ends, which lost 6 bases and 5 bases, there was a span of 19 bases.

The rearrangement uses TRBV7-9 and TRBJ1-2, with 11 bases fitting TRBD1. The CDR3 has 16 amino acids. With V trimmed by 5 bases and J by 4 bases, 9 bases remained unmatched. The germline CDR1 and CDR2 sequences are SEHNR and FQNEAQ (reference sequence). The chain's CDR3 is CASSPDGQGAIYGYTF. DNA of the CDR3: TGTGCCAGCAGCCCAGATGGACAGGGGGCTATCTATGGCTACACCTTC.

The rearrangement uses TRBV6-4 and TRBJ2-3; possible D gene TRBD2, 6 bases. V was clipped by 3 bases and J by 5 bases, with 12 bases between them. Germline V gene lookup returns CDR1 MRHNA and CDR2 SNTAGT. This CDR3 contains 14 residues. The CDR3 region has the DNA TGTGCCAGCAGTGAATCGCGGGGAGGAGATACGCAGTATTTT. It encodes CASSESRGGDTQYF.

This clone came up a few times. The V gene is TRBV30, the J gene TRBJ2-7; D perhaps matches TRBD2 (5 bases). Trimming took 5 bases from V and 2 from J, leaving 16 bases between them. Looked up from germline, CDR1 is GTSNPN and CDR2 is SVGIG (reference sequence). The CDR3 totals 14 residues. The CDR3 here is CAWGREFYPYEQYF. The DNA for the CDR3 is TGTGCCTGGGGCCGGGAATTTTATCCCTACGAGCAGTACTTC.

The V gene is TRBV18, the J gene TRBJ1-3; 8 bases are a match to TRBD1. CDR1 KGHSH and CDR2 LQKENI come from the germline V gene. V was clipped by 5 bases and J by 3 bases; unmatched bases: 3. The CDR3 runs to 14 residues. In DNA, the CDR3 is TGTGCCAGCTCATCGGACAGGGTTGGAAACACCATATATTTT. It specifies CASSSDRVGNTIYF.

V is TRBV7-9 and J is TRBJ2-1, with 9 bases fitting TRBD1. This CDR3 has 15 amino acids. Germline CDR1 is SEHNR and CDR2 is FQNEAQ (reference sequence). V shed 2 bases and J 9 bases; nucleotides not matched to a gene: 8. CDR3 nucleotides: TGTGCCAGCAGCTTAAAACAGGGGGCTCAGGTTGAGCAGTTCTTC. Residues: CASSLKQGAQVEQFF.

The chain is built from TRBV6-1 and TRBJ1-2, with 7 nucleotides matching TRBD1. Trimming cost V 4 bases and J 6 bases; bases outside gene matches: 5. Germline-derived CDR1 and CDR2 are MNHNS and SASEGT. The CDR3 is 13 residues long. In nucleotides, the CDR3 is TGTGCCAGCAGTGGCAGGGGGGATAATGGCTACACCTTC. Translation gives CASSGRGDNGYTF.

The chain employs TRBV27 and TRBJ1-1, with 8 bases that match TRBD1. Per germline, CDR1 MNHEY and CDR2 SMNVEV (reference sequence). V lost 4 bases and J lost 5; bases outside the gene matches: 6. The CDR3 has 14 amino acids. DNA of the CDR3: TGTGCCAGCAGTTCAATACAGGGGGGAACTGAAGCTTTCTTT. This translates into CASSSIQGGTEAFF.

This clone was observed a few times. The gene calls are TRBV7-2 and TRBJ2-7; 9 nucleotides match TRBD1. Germline V gene sequence: CDR1 SGHTA, CDR2 FQGNSA. After removal of 1 base from V and 4 bases from J, the junction contained 2 bases not matched to a gene. The CDR3 extends over 14 amino acids. The CDR3 sequence: CASSLDRGHYEQYF. CDR3 sequence (DNA): TGTGCCAGCAGCTTAGACAGGGGGCATTACGAGCAGTACTTC. The entire variable domain, with the rest obtained from reference TRBV7-2 and TRBJ2-7, is as follows: GAGVSQSPSNKVTEKGKDVELRCDPISGHTALYWYRQSLGQGLEFLIYFQGNSAPDKSGLPSDRFSAERTGGSVSTLTIQRTQQEDSAVYLCASSLDRGHYEQYFGPGTRLTVT.

The chain carries TRBV14 and TRBJ2-7; D may be TRBD1 (5 bases). The germline V and J ends were trimmed by 1 base and 6 bases, with 16 bases remaining between them. CDR3 size: 15 residues. The germline V gene encodes CDR1 SGHDN and CDR2 FVKESK. In DNA form, the CDR3 reads TGTGCCAGCAGCCAAGGTAGGGCAGGGCGAGGCGAGCAGTACTTC. It yields the protein CASSQGRAGRGEQYF.